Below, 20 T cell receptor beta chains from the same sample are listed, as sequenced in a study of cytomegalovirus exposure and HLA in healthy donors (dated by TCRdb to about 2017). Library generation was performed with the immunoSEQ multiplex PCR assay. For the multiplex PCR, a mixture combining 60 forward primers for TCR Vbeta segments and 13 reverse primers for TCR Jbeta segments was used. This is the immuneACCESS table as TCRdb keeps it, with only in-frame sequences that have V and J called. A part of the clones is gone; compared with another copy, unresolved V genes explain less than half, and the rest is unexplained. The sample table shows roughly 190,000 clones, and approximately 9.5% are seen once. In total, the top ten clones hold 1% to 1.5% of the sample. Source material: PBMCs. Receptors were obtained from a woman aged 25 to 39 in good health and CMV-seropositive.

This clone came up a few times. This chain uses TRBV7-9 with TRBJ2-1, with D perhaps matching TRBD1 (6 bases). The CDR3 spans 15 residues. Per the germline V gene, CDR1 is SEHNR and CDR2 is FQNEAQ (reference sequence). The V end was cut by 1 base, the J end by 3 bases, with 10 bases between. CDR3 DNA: TGTGCCAGCAGCTTAGAACAGGGTCTCTACAATGAGCAGTTCTTC. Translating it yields CASSLEQGLYNEQFF.

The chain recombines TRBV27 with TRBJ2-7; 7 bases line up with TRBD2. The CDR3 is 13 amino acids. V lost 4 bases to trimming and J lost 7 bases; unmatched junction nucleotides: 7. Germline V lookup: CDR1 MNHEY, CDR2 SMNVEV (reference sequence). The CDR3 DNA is TGTGCCAGCAGTTGGGAGGGGAGAAGAGAGCAGTACTTC. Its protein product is CASSWEGRREQYF.

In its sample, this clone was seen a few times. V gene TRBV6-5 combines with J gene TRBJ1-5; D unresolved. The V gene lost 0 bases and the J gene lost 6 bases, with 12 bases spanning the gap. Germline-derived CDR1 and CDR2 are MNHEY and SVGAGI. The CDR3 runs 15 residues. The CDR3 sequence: CASSYSSRAGQPQHF. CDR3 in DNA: TGTGCCAGCAGTTACTCGAGTAGGGCGGGTCAGCCCCAGCATTTT.

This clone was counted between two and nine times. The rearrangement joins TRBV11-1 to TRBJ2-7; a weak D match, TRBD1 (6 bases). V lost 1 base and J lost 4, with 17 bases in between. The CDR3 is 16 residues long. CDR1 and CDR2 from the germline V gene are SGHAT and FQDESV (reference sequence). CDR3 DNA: TGTGCCAGCAGCTTAGAGGGGGTCGATCAAGGGTACGAGCAGTACTTC. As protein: CASSLEGVDQGYEQYF.

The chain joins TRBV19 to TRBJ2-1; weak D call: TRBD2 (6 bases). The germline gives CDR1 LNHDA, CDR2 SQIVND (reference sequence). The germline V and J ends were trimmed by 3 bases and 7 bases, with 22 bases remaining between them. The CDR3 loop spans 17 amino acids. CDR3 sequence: CASSITGRRAGRNEQFF. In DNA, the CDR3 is TGTGCCAGTAGTATTACCGGGAGAAGGGCGGGCAGAAATGAGCAGTTCTTC.

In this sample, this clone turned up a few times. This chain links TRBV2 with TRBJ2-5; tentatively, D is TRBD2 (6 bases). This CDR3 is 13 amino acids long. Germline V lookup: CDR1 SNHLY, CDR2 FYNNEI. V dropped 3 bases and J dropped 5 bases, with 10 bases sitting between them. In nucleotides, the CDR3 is TGTGCCAGCAGTGACGGGGCGGGGGAGACCCAGTACTTC. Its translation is CASSDGAGETQYF.

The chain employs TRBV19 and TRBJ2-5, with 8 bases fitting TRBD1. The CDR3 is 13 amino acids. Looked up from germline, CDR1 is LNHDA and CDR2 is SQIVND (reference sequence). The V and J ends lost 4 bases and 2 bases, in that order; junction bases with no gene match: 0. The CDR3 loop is CASSNRGQETQYF. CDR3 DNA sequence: TGTGCCAGTAGTAACAGGGGGCAAGAGACCCAGTACTTC.

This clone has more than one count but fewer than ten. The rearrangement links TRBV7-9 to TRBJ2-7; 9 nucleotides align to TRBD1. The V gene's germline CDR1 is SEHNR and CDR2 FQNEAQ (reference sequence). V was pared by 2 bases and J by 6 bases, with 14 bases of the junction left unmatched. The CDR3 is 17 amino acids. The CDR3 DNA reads TGTGCCAGCAGCTTATTCTCTCAAGGGACAGGGACGATCGAGCAGTACTTC. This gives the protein CASSLFSQGTGTIEQYF.

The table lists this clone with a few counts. CDR3 amino acids: CASTPDTGAGYEQYV. The CDR3 nucleotides read TGTGCCAGCACGCCCGATACAGGGGCAGGCTACGAGCAGTACGTC. This chain joins TRBV28 and TRBJ2-7; 7 bases align to TRBD1. The J segment lost 3 bases and the V segment lost 7 bases, leaving 12 bases of the junction unmatched. The CDR3 consists of 15 residues. The germline V gene encodes CDR1 MDHEN and CDR2 SYDVKM.

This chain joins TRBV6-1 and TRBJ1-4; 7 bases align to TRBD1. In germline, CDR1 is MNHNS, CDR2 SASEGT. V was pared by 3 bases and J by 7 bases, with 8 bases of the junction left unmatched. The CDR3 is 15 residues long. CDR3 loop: CASSDRQGGFEKLFF. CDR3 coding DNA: TGTGCCAGCAGTGACCGACAGGGAGGTTTTGAAAAACTGTTTTTT.

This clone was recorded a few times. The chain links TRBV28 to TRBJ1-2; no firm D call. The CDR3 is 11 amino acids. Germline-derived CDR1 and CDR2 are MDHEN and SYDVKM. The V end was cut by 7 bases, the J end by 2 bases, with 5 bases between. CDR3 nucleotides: TGTGCCAGCACACAAAACTATGGCTACACCTTC. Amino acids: CASTQNYGYTF.

In nucleotides, the CDR3 is TGCGCCAGCAGTGAGTCCGTGCCGGGGGGCTACCACGAGCAGTACTTC. This codes for CASSESVPGGYHEQYF. The genes are TRBV10-1 and TRBJ2-7; TRBD2 is a possible D gene (7 bases). The CDR3 totals 16 residues. The V end lost 0 bases, the J end lost 5 bases, and 17 bases lay between the germline ends. Germline assignment: CDR1 WNHNN and CDR2 SYGVQD (reference sequence).

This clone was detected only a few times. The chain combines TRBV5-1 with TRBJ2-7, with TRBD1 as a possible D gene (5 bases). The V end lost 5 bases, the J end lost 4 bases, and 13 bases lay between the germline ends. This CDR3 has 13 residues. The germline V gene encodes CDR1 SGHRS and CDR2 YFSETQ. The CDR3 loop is CASRRGFTYEQYF. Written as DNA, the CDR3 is TGCGCCAGCAGAAGGGGTTTTACATACGAGCAGTACTTC.

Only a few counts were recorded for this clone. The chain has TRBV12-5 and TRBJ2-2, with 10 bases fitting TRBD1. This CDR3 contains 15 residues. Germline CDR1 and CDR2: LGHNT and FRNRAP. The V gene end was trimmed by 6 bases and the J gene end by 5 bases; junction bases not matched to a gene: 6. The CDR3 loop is CASGTGQGRTGELFF. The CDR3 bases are TGTGCTAGTGGCACGGGACAGGGGAGGACCGGGGAGCTGTTTTTT.

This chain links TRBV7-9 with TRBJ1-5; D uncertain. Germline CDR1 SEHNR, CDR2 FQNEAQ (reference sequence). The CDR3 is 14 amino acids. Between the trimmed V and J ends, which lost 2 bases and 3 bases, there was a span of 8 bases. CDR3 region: CASSLYGLNQPQHF. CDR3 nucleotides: TGTGCCAGCAGCTTATACGGACTCAATCAGCCCCAGCATTTT.

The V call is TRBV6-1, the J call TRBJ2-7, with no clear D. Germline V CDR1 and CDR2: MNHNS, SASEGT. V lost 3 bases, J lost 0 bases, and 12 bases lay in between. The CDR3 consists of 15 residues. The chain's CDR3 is CASSENPGSSYEQYF. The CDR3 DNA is TGTGCCAGCAGTGAGAACCCCGGTAGCTCCTACGAGCAGTACTTC.

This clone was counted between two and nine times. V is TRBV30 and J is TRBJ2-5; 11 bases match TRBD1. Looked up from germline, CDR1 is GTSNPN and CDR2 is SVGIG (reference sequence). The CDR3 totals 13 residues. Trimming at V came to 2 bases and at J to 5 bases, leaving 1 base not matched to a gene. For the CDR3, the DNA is TGTGCCTGGAGTAGGGACAGGGGGGAGACCCAGTACTTC. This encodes CAWSRDRGETQYF.

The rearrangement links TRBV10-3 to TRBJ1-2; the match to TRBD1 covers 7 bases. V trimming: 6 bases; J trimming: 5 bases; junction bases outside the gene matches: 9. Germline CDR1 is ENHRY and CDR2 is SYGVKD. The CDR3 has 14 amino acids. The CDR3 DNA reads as TGTGCCATCAGCCAGACAGGGAAGGGGTATGGCTACACCTTC. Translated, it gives CAISQTGKGYGYTF.

CDR3: CSVCPSGGGNEQFF. In nucleotides, the CDR3 is TGCAGCGTTTGCCCTTCGGGAGGAGGTAATGAGCAGTTCTTC. The V gene is TRBV29-1, the J gene TRBJ2-1, with 7 nucleotides matching TRBD2. Germline CDR1 is SQVTM and CDR2 is ANQGSEA. The CDR3 runs 14 residues. J gave up 7 bases and V 5 bases, and 11 bases lay outside the gene matches.

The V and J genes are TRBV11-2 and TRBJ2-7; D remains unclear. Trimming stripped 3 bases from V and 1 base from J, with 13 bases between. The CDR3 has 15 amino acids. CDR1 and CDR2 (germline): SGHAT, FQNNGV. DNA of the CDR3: TGTGCCAGCAGCTTGGCGGTCACCCCATCCTACGAGCAGTACTTC. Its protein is CASSLAVTPSYEQYF.